This T cell receptor beta chain was recovered during a study of T and B cells in COVID-19 patients. The wider study: Critical illness requiring mechanical ventilation or extracorporeal membrane oxygenation affected 12 of 20 active-infection patients. Comorbidities linked to unfavorable COVID-19 outcome were present in about 90% of the 20 active-infection patients. Findings and limits, study-wide: At recovery TRB diversity and richness exceeded healthy donors, after highly clonal active COVID-19 repertoires.

From blood, roughly 240-550 ng of genomic DNA served as TRB template. TRB rearrangements were amplified by multiplex PCR with BIOMED2 TRB-A/B primers. Each CDR3 protein gets one entry after TCRdb re-called the multiplex PCR reads with MiXCR. The table lists 3,000 or so distinct CDR3 sequences, roughly 27% of them singletons. Worth noting for this clonotype: Its target is unknown. A much bigger clone sits one base away, suggesting this may be a read error.

Trimming removed 0 bases at V and 4 bases at J, with 15 bases between. The CDR3 has 16 residues. CDR1 and CDR2 (germline): LNHNV, YYDKDF (reference sequence). This rearrangement joins TRBV15 to TRBJ1-1; no reliable D call. Material for sequencing was blood. This clonotype was obtained from a human donor with active COVID-19. The donor label of this sample is uncertain. The CDR3 DNA follows: TGTGCCACCAGCAGAGATGATGGCCTTACCCCCACTGAAGCTTTCTTT. Translated, it gives CATSRDDGLTPTEAFF.